Presented here are 14 T cell receptor beta chains from one specimen sequenced in a study of T cell responses to AZD1222 COVID-19 vaccine. Only in-frame clones appear in the TCRdb table, and some are missing; sequencing was by immunoSEQ multiplex PCR. The table has about 140,000 clones, around nine tenths seen once. Source: peripheral blood, taken on day 0 of AZD1222 vaccination. The receptors were sampled from an adult in good health.

The DNA for the CDR3 is TGCGCCAGCAGCTTAGGACAGGGCAATGGCTACACCTTC. It encodes CASSLGQGNGYTF. The rearrangement links TRBV5-1 to TRBJ1-2, with 8 bases aligning to TRBD1. The CDR3 is 13 residues long. From germline, CDR1 is SGHRS and CDR2 YFSETQ. J lost 6 bases, V lost 2 bases, and 3 bases had no gene match. Full variable domain (missing parts from reference TRBV5-1 and TRBJ1-2): KAGVTQTPRYLIKTRGQQVTLSCSPISGHRSVSWYQQTPGQGLQFLFEYFSETQRNKGNFPGRFSGRQFSNSRSEMNVSTLELGDSALYLCASSLGQGNGYTFGSGTRLTVV.

This chain connects TRBV7-9 to TRBJ1-5, with 7 bases matching TRBD1. The CDR3 spans 15 residues. Germline CDR1 and CDR2: SEHNR and FQNEAQ (reference sequence). Unmatched junction bases numbered 5, after V lost 3 bases and J lost 3 bases. CDR3 sequence: CASSLGDSINQPQHF. CDR3 in DNA: TGTGCCAGCAGCTTGGGGGACAGCATCAATCAGCCCCAGCATTTT.

V gene TRBV18 combines with J gene TRBJ1-2; a possible D gene is TRBD1 (5 bases). Per germline, CDR1 KGHSH and CDR2 LQKENI. The CDR3 consists of 15 residues. V lost 3 bases and J lost 6, with 17 bases in between. CDR3 sequence reads: CASSPGQGVINGYTF. The CDR3 DNA is TGTGCCAGCTCACCCGGGCAGGGCGTAATTAATGGCTACACCTTC.

This chain uses TRBV7-2 with TRBJ2-7; a possible D gene is TRBD2 (6 bases). Germline V gives CDR1 SGHTA, CDR2 FQGNSA. The V gene lost 1 base and the J gene lost 3 bases, with 13 bases spanning the gap. The CDR3 has 15 amino acids. CDR3 protein: CASSLGQTRYYEQYF. CDR3 DNA: TGTGCCAGCAGCTTAGGGCAGACTAGGTACTACGAGCAGTACTTC.

This chain links TRBV12-3 or TRBV12-4 with TRBJ1-2, with D unresolved. V was shortened by 5 bases and J by 8 bases, with 12 bases between the two germline ends. The CDR3 sequence is 12 residues long. CDR3: CASSTTTEGYTF. As DNA, the CDR3 is TGTGCCAGCAGTACCACTACGGAGGGCTACACCTTC.

V gene TRBV5-5 combines with J gene TRBJ1-4, with 8 bases lining up with TRBD1. This CDR3 comprises 13 residues. V trimming: 3 bases; J trimming: 5 bases; junction bases outside the gene matches: 0. CDR1 and CDR2 (germline): SGHKS, YYEKEE (reference sequence). CDR3 coding DNA: TGTGCCAGCAGCTGGACAGGGAATGAAAAACTGTTTTTT. It yields the protein CASSWTGNEKLFF.

J is TRBJ2-4 and V is TRBV5-1; D might be TRBD1 (5 bases). From germline, CDR1 is SGHRS and CDR2 YFSETQ. V lost 0 bases, J lost 1 base, and 17 bases lay in between. The CDR3 runs to 18 residues. CDR3 region: CASSLGWGSQYAKNIQYF. Here the CDR3 DNA reads TGCGCCAGCAGCTTGGGGTGGGGCAGCCAGTACGCCAAAAACATTCAGTACTTC. The full variable domain, completed using reference TRBV5-1 and TRBJ2-4, is KAGVTQTPRYLIKTRGQQVTLSCSPISGHRSVSWYQQTPGQGLQFLFEYFSETQRNKGNFPGRFSGRQFSNSRSEMNVSTLELGDSALYLCASSLGWGSQYAKNIQYFGAGTRLSVL.

The V call is TRBV7-3, the J call TRBJ2-7; D is perhaps TRBD1 or TRBD2 (5 bases each). Germline V gives CDR1 SGHTA, CDR2 FQGTGA. The CDR3 extends over 16 amino acids. Trimming stripped 5 bases from V and 2 bases from J, with 19 bases between. The chain's CDR3 is CASSPGAIIPPYEQYF. CDR3 DNA: TGTGCCAGCAGCCCCGGGGCTATTATTCCCCCCTACGAGCAGTACTTC.

V and J are TRBV2 and TRBJ2-3; 8 nucleotides align to TRBD2. The CDR3 contains 14 residues. Germline V gives CDR1 SNHLY, CDR2 FYNNEI. V was clipped by 8 bases and J by 3 bases; unmatched bases: 7. CDR3 loop: CASRRERGTDTQYF. As DNA, the CDR3 is TGTGCCAGCCGGCGGGAGCGGGGGACAGATACGCAGTATTTT.

J is TRBJ1-6 and V is TRBV5-6, with D possibly being TRBD1 (6 bases). Between the trimmed V and J ends, which lost 1 base and 5 bases, there was a span of 13 bases. From germline, CDR1 is SGHDT and CDR2 YYEEEE. The CDR3 is 16 amino acids. CDR3 protein: CASSLSWGGDNSPLHF. The CDR3 DNA reads as TGTGCCAGCAGCTTGAGTTGGGGGGGCGATAATTCACCCCTCCACTTT.

The chain carries TRBV3-1 (or the pseudogene TRBV3-2) and TRBJ2-1, with 8 nucleotides matching TRBD2. CDR1 LGHDT and CDR2 YNNKEL come from the germline V gene (reference sequence). V shed 6 bases, J shed 2 bases, and the junction held 15 bases outside the gene matches. The CDR3 spans 18 residues. The CDR3 loop reads CASSTGPRTSTTYNEQFF. Written as DNA, the CDR3 is TGTGCCAGCAGTACCGGTCCCCGGACTAGCACCACCTACAATGAGCAGTTCTTC.

The V call is TRBV28, the J call TRBJ1-4; TRBD1 is a possible D gene (6 bases). The germline V gene has CDR1 MDHEN and CDR2 SYDVKM. V was trimmed by 11 bases and J by 4 bases, leaving 14 bases between them. CDR3 length: 13 amino acids. The CDR3 bases are TGTGCCGGGGGGGCTCAAGATAATGAAAAACTGTTTTTT. As protein: CAGGAQDNEKLFF. Complete variable domain (other parts from reference TRBV28 and TRBJ1-4): DVKVTQSSRYLVKRTGEKVFLECVQDMDHENMFWYRQDPGLGLRLIYFSYDVKMKEKGDIPEGYSVSREKKERFSLILESASTNQTSMYLCAGGAQDNEKLFFGSGTQLSVL.

This chain links TRBV25-1 with TRBJ1-5; 7 bases fit TRBD1. Germline lookup yields CDR1 MGHDK and CDR2 SYGVNS. The CDR3 length is 12 residues. The ends lost 8 bases at V and 2 bases at J; junction bases unmatched: 0. CDR3 loop: CASGTGNQPQHF. The CDR3 DNA reads as TGTGCCAGCGGGACAGGCAATCAGCCCCAGCATTTT.

The rearrangement links TRBV5-1 to TRBJ1-2; no clear D. Germline-derived CDR1 and CDR2 are SGHRS and YFSETQ. This CDR3 spans 14 amino acids. V shed 1 base and J shed 2 bases, with 9 bases lying between them. CDR3 nucleotide sequence: TGCGCCAGCAGCTTGAGTGGTCGCAACTATGGCTACACCTTC. It specifies CASSLSGRNYGYTF. The full variable domain, completed using reference TRBV5-1 and TRBJ1-2, is KAGVTQTPRYLIKTRGQQVTLSCSPISGHRSVSWYQQTPGQGLQFLFEYFSETQRNKGNFPGRFSGRQFSNSRSEMNVSTLELGDSALYLCASSLSGRNYGYTFGSGTRLTVV.